These 27 T cell receptor beta chains were sequenced from one sample in a study of T cell responses to AZD1222 COVID-19 vaccine. Profiling relied on immunoSEQ multiplex PCR, and the TCRdb table lists in-frame clones only, not all of them. The sample gives 150,000 to 200,000 clones, 90% to 95% of which show up once; approximately 1% is in the top ten. The sequences come from peripheral blood, collected 28 days after the second AZD1222 dose. These receptor sequences come from an adult who received the AZD1222 COVID-19 vaccine.

The chain employs TRBV3-1 (or the pseudogene TRBV3-2) and TRBJ1-6; D is perhaps TRBD1 (5 bases). Germline-derived CDR1 and CDR2 are LGHDT and YNNKEL (reference sequence). This CDR3 region has 15 residues. Trimming removed 1 base from V and 11 bases from J, with 15 bases in between. The CDR3 loop is CASSQVAAGKAPLHF. The CDR3 DNA reads TGTGCCAGCAGCCAAGTTGCCGCAGGGAAGGCACCCCTCCACTTT.

This clone was detected once. The gene calls are TRBV7-8 and TRBJ1-1; 8 bases align to TRBD1. CDR1 is SGHVS and CDR2 is FQNEAQ in the germline V gene. Losses at the gene ends were 5 bases for V and 0 bases for J; bases not matched to a gene: 2. The CDR3 consists of 14 residues. Here the CDR3 DNA reads TGTGCCAGCAGCCGGACAGGGATGAACACTGAAGCTTTCTTT. This encodes CASSRTGMNTEAFF.

V usage is TRBV2 and J usage is TRBJ1-5, with a tentative D call TRBD1 (5 bases). The V gene lost 7 bases and the J gene lost 5 bases, with 24 bases spanning the gap. The CDR3 length is 17 residues. Germline V gene sequence: CDR1 SNHLY, CDR2 FYNNEI. CDR3 sequence: CASTPPGRLAHYQPQHF. Written as DNA, the CDR3 is TGTGCCAGCACACCTCCGGGACGGCTCGCACATTATCAGCCCCAGCATTTT.

The chain couples TRBV6-2 or TRBV6-3 to TRBJ1-2; D is possibly TRBD1 (5 bases). Germline CDR1 is MNHEY and CDR2 is SVGEGT. The ends were cut back, 4 bases at V and 6 bases at J, with 12 bases in the middle. The CDR3 consists of 13 residues. CDR3 protein: CASSSSRADGYTF. The CDR3 DNA is TGTGCCAGCAGTTCCTCCAGGGCGGATGGCTACACCTTC.

A single count supports this clone. V and J are TRBV29-1 and TRBJ1-2; weak D call: TRBD1 (6 bases). The CDR3 is 16 residues long. V lost 6 bases to trimming and J lost 4 bases, with 24 bases between them. Germline V gene data show CDR1 as SQVTM and CDR2 as ANQGSEA. CDR3: CSVDGNFNGQSYGYTF. The CDR3 region has the DNA TGCAGCGTGGATGGGAATTTTAACGGACAGAGCTATGGCTACACCTTC.

V is TRBV5-1 and J is TRBJ1-2; D is undetermined. This CDR3 contains 15 residues. CDR1 is SGHRS, CDR2 YFSETQ, per germline. The V end was cut by 0 bases, the J end by 2 bases, with 11 bases between. The CDR3 nucleotides are TGCGCCAGCAGCTTGGGCCCCCCTGAAAACTATGGCTACACCTTC. Its protein is CASSLGPPENYGYTF.

Here the CDR3 reads CASSLRLAGGPTNTGELFF. The CDR3 DNA is TGCGCCAGCAGCCTACGACTAGCGGGGGGGCCAACGAACACCGGGGAGCTGTTTTTT. The chain carries TRBV4-3 and TRBJ2-2; 14 positions agree with TRBD2. V shed 4 bases, J shed 0 bases, and the junction held 7 bases outside the gene matches. The CDR3 has 19 residues. The germline V gene has CDR1 LGHNA and CDR2 YSLEER.

This chain links TRBV19 with TRBJ1-2; tentative D call: TRBD1 (6 bases). V was cut by 3 bases and J by 2 bases, with 10 bases left in between. Germline V CDR1 and CDR2: LNHDA, SQIVND (reference sequence). This CDR3 spans 14 amino acids. The CDR3: CASSIQGLNYGYTF. Written as DNA, the CDR3 is TGTGCCAGTAGTATCCAGGGGTTGAACTATGGCTACACCTTC.

This clone was seen a single time. This chain joins TRBV11-2 and TRBJ1-3; D may be TRBD1 (6 bases). The V end lost 5 bases, the J end lost 0 bases, and 14 bases lay between the germline ends. The CDR3 extends over 16 amino acids. CDR1 SGHAT and CDR2 FQNNGV come from the germline V gene. The CDR3 reads CASSRKQDSSGNTIYF. The CDR3 bases are TGTGCCAGCAGCCGCAAACAGGACAGCTCTGGAAACACCATATATTTT.

This sequence joins TRBV24-1 and TRBJ1-4; possibly TRBD1 for D (5 bases). The CDR3 runs 14 residues. The V and J ends lost 5 bases and 5 bases respectively, with 11 bases between them. From germline, CDR1 is KGHDR and CDR2 SFDVKD. The CDR3 loop reads CATSVPGPNEKLFF. For the CDR3, the DNA is TGTGCCACCAGTGTCCCAGGGCCGAATGAAAAACTGTTTTTT.

The chain couples TRBV18 to TRBJ2-3; 9 bases map to TRBD2. Germline loops: CDR1 KGHSH, CDR2 LQKENI. J gave up 6 bases and V 4 bases, and 8 bases lay outside the gene matches. The CDR3 sequence is 15 residues long. CDR3 DNA sequence: TGTGCCAGCTCACGGGGGACTAGCCCCGGGGATACGCAGTATTTT. The encoded protein is CASSRGTSPGDTQYF.

The rearrangement joins TRBV29-1 to TRBJ1-2, with TRBD1 matching over 8 bases. V shed 2 bases, J shed 4 bases, and the junction held 6 bases outside the gene matches. The V gene's germline CDR1 is SQVTM and CDR2 ANQGSEA. The CDR3 is 14 residues long. DNA of the CDR3: TGCAGCGTTGAAAGTGGACAGGGTAGCTATGGCTACACCTTC. Translated: CSVESGQGSYGYTF.

For the CDR3, the DNA is TGTGCCAGCTCACCAGGGCAGGTGAACACTGAAGCTTTCTTT. Its protein is CASSPGQVNTEAFF. The gene calls are TRBV18 and TRBJ1-1; D gene unclear. Germline CDR1 KGHSH, CDR2 LQKENI. V was trimmed by 2 bases and J by 0 bases, leaving 7 bases between them. The CDR3 spans 14 residues.

V gene TRBV28 combines with J gene TRBJ2-7; 7 positions agree with TRBD2. CDR3 length equals 15 residues. The V gene's germline CDR1 is MDHEN and CDR2 SYDVKM. Trimming cost V 6 bases and J 4 bases; bases outside gene matches: 12. DNA of the CDR3: TGTGCCAGCAGGACCGGCGGGCTAGCGGTTTACGAGCAGTACTTC. This gives the protein CASRTGGLAVYEQYF. Filled out from reference TRBV28 and TRBJ2-7, the complete variable domain reads DVKVTQSSRYLVKRTGEKVFLECVQDMDHENMFWYRQDPGLGLRLIYFSYDVKMKEKGDIPEGYSVSREKKERFSLILESASTNQTSMYLCASRTGGLAVYEQYFGPGTRLTVT.

This clone has a handful of counts. V usage is TRBV13 and J usage is TRBJ1-2; TRBD1 matches at 10 bases. V trimming: 5 bases; J trimming: 8 bases; junction bases outside the gene matches: 14. This CDR3 spans 16 amino acids. Germline CDR1 is PRHDT and CDR2 is FYEKMQ (reference sequence). The CDR3: CASSLRTGGGSGGYTF. The CDR3 nucleotides are TGTGCCAGCAGCCTACGGACAGGGGGAGGCTCAGGAGGCTACACCTTC.

This rearrangement joins TRBV4-1 to TRBJ1-5, with D unclear. The CDR3 sequence is 14 residues long. Germline loops: CDR1 MGHRA, CDR2 YSYEKL. Deletions cut 0 bases from V and 6 bases from J, with 9 bases between. CDR3 in DNA: TGCGCCAGCAGCCAAGATCAGGTCAGTCAGCCCCAGCATTTT. Residues: CASSQDQVSQPQHF.

Here the CDR3 DNA reads TGTGCCAGCGGGAGGGGGGGCATCTACGAGCAGTACTTC. As protein: CASGRGGIYEQYF. This sequence joins TRBV7-2 and TRBJ2-7; a possible D gene is TRBD2 (7 bases). The V end lost 8 bases, the J end lost 3 bases, and 14 bases lay between the germline ends. This CDR3 is 13 amino acids long. Germline-derived CDR1 and CDR2 are SGHTA and FQGNSA.

This clone was seen a single time. The V and J genes are TRBV4-3 and TRBJ2-1; D is perhaps TRBD2 (6 bases). The CDR3 runs to 15 residues. V shed 4 bases and J shed 7 bases, with 17 bases lying between them. The germline CDR1 and CDR2 sequences are LGHNA and YSLEER. CDR3 residues: CASSPLTSPFNEQFF. The CDR3 DNA follows: TGCGCCAGCAGCCCCCTGACTAGTCCCTTTAATGAGCAGTTCTTC.

On this clone itself: Other DNA sequences in this sample translate to the same CDR3. This chain joins TRBV18 and TRBJ2-2, with a tentative D call TRBD1 (5 bases). CDR1 KGHSH and CDR2 LQKENI come from the germline V gene. The ends were cut back, 3 bases at V and 1 base at J, with 6 bases in the middle. The CDR3 contains 14 residues. The CDR3 coding sequence is TGTGCCAGCTCACCGGGGCAGAACACCGGGGAGCTGTTTTTT. It codes for CASSPGQNTGELFF.

This clone was picked up many times. This chain joins TRBV29-1 and TRBJ1-2; the D is unclear. Deletions cut 3 bases from V and 6 bases from J, with 11 bases between. CDR1 is SQVTM, CDR2 ANQGSEA, per germline. The CDR3 contains 12 residues. Written as DNA, the CDR3 is TGCAGCGTTGATACAACAATCAATGGCTACACCTTC. Amino acid sequence: CSVDTTINGYTF.

The chain is built from TRBV11-2 and TRBJ1-6; D remains unclear. The CDR3 length is 15 residues. V was pared by 7 bases and J by 8 bases, with 18 bases between. CDR1 is SGHAT, CDR2 FQNNGV, per germline. For the CDR3, the DNA is TGTGCCAGCACGGCCCGAGGACTGGGAGATTCACCCCTCCACTTT. This sequence encodes CASTARGLGDSPLHF.

Here the CDR3 reads CASSDRTNYGYTF. The CDR3 DNA sequence: TGTGCCAGCAGTGACAGAACTAACTATGGCTACACCTTC. The chain has TRBV19 and TRBJ1-2; a weak D match, TRBD1 (5 bases). This CDR3 has 13 amino acids. V was trimmed by 9 bases and J by 0 bases, leaving 11 bases between them. Germline values: CDR1 LNHDA, CDR2 SQIVND (reference sequence).

The chain couples TRBV10-3 to TRBJ1-5; D might be TRBD1 (6 bases). The germline CDR1 and CDR2 sequences are ENHRY and SYGVKD. V lost 6 bases and J 10 bases, leaving 13 bases between the germline ends. This CDR3 region has 12 residues. In nucleotides, the CDR3 is TGTGCCATCAGGGACAGCCAAGGTCCCCAGCATTTT. Its translation: CAIRDSQGPQHF.

The V call is TRBV18, the J call TRBJ2-7, with D maybe TRBD1 (6 bases). CDR1 and CDR2 from the germline V gene are KGHSH and LQKENI. There are 15 residues in the CDR3. V was trimmed by 2 bases and J by 0 bases, leaving 11 bases between them. CDR3 protein: CASSPFTGPSYEQYF. The DNA of the CDR3 is TGTGCCAGCTCACCATTCACAGGGCCCTCCTACGAGCAGTACTTC.

V usage is TRBV2 and J usage is TRBJ2-1; D gene ambiguous. This CDR3 region has 15 residues. The germline V and J ends were trimmed by 4 bases and 5 bases, with 15 bases remaining between them. The germline CDR1 and CDR2 sequences are SNHLY and FYNNEI. Written as DNA, the CDR3 is TGTGCCAGCAGTGGGCCGACGACGTCTGACAATGAGCAGTTCTTC. This translates into CASSGPTTSDNEQFF.

This clone appeared once. The chain has TRBV3-1 (or the pseudogene TRBV3-2) and TRBJ1-1; TRBD1 might be the D (5 bases). Germline V lookup: CDR1 LGHDT, CDR2 YNNKEL (reference sequence). Trimming removed 4 bases at V and 5 bases at J, with 14 bases between. The CDR3 length is 14 residues. The CDR3 DNA reads TGTGCCAGCAGCCGCTATGGGGGGGAGACTGAAGCTTTCTTT. Amino acid sequence: CASSRYGGETEAFF.

This chain uses TRBV5-1 with TRBJ1-1, with a weak D call TRBD1 (6 bases). V dropped 7 bases and J dropped 3 bases, with 10 bases sitting between them. The CDR3 spans 12 residues. Germline CDR1 is SGHRS and CDR2 is YFSETQ. CDR3 DNA sequence: TGCGCCAGCCGCGAGGGGGACACTGAAGCTTTCTTT. Translated, it gives CASREGDTEAFF. The whole variable domain, filled in from reference TRBV5-1 and TRBJ1-1, reads KAGVTQTPRYLIKTRGQQVTLSCSPISGHRSVSWYQQTPGQGLQFLFEYFSETQRNKGNFPGRFSGRQFSNSRSEMNVSTLELGDSALYLCASREGDTEAFFGQGTRLTVV.